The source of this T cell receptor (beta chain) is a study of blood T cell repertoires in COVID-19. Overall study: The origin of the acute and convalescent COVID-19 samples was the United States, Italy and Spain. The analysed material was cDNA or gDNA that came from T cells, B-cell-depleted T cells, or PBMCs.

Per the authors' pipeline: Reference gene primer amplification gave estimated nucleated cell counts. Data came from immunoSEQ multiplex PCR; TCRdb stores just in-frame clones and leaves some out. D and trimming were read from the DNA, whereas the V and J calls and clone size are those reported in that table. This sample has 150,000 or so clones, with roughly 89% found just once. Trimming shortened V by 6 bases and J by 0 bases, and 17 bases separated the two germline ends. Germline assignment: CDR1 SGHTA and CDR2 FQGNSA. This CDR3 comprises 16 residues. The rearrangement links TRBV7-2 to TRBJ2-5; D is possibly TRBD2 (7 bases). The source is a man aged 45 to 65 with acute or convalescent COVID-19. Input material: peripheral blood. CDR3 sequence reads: CASRGGGSAYQETQYF. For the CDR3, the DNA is TGTGCCAGCAGAGGGGGGGGGAGTGCGTACCAAGAGACCCAGTACTTC.